This T cell receptor beta chain came from a study of CD8 T cells in ankylosing spondylitis. In the case of this clonotype: Its antigen is not known.

Broader study findings: Certain motif variants had earlier appeared in reactive arthritis synovial fluid and blood. Matched synovial fluid from ankylosing spondylitis patients was reported to be enriched for disease-linked clones.

Researchers built TCR beta libraries using quantitative 5'-RACE with molecular barcodes. TCRdb processed the 5' RACE reads anew with MiXCR; each CDR3 protein has one entry. The sample carries fewer than 200,000 distinct CDR3 sequences, approximately 10% recorded once. Trimming removed 4 bases at V and 3 bases at J, with 12 bases between. The CDR3 is 14 amino acids. The sample taken for sequencing was blood, either unsorted or a sorted T cell fraction (not recorded which). This sequence was found in a female donor with ankylosing spondylitis or in good health (not recorded which). The rearrangement uses TRBV12-3 or TRBV12-4 and TRBJ1-1; the D is unclear. CDR3 sequence reads: CASSSLGVDTEAFF. CDR3 coding DNA: TGTGCCAGCAGTTCCCTCGGGGTGGACACTGAAGCTTTCTTT.